These 27 T cell receptor beta chains originate from one sample sequenced in a study of T cell responses to AZD1222 COVID-19 vaccine. Sequencing was performed with immunoSEQ multiplex PCR; in TCRdb, only in-frame clones are kept and a portion is missing. The sample includes roughly 160,000 clones, over 75% of them seen just once. The source was peripheral blood, collected on day 0 of AZD1222 vaccination. These receptor sequences come from an adult in good health.

This clone was counted once. V and J are TRBV3-1 (or the pseudogene TRBV3-2) and TRBJ1-4, with 7 positions matching TRBD1. The CDR3 covers 14 residues. V lost 4 bases to trimming and J lost 5 bases; unmatched junction nucleotides: 4. CDR1 LGHDT and CDR2 YNNKEL come from the germline V gene (reference sequence). In DNA, the CDR3 is TGTGCCAGCAGCCGAGGACAGGTGAATGAAAAACTGTTTTTT. It encodes CASSRGQVNEKLFF.

The J gene is TRBJ2-7, the V gene TRBV20-1, with TRBD2 identical over 7 bases. The CDR3 spans 14 residues. Losses at the gene ends were 3 bases for V and 6 bases for J; bases not matched to a gene: 11. Germline assignment: CDR1 DFQATT and CDR2 SNEGSKA (reference sequence). The CDR3 region is CSASLAASRGEQYF. The CDR3, as DNA: TGCAGTGCTAGTCTAGCGGCCTCCCGAGGCGAGCAGTACTTC.

The chain uses TRBV2 and TRBJ1-3; 9 bases fit TRBD1. This CDR3 comprises 14 residues. Germline V gene lookup returns CDR1 SNHLY and CDR2 FYNNEI. V was clipped by 6 bases and J by 2 bases; unmatched bases: 2. CDR3 in DNA: TGTGCCAGCAGGGGGACAGGGACTGGAAACACCATATATTTT. Its protein product is CASRGTGTGNTIYF.

This clone appeared once. This chain joins TRBV7-6 and TRBJ2-1; 10 positions match TRBD2. The V gene end was trimmed by 1 base and the J gene end by 5 bases; junction bases not matched to a gene: 2. The CDR3 is 15 amino acids. Germline V gene data show CDR1 as SGHVS and CDR2 as FNYEAQ. DNA for the CDR3: TGTGCCAGCAGCTTAGGGCTAGCGGGGGACAATGAGCAGTTCTTC. This translates into CASSLGLAGDNEQFF.

The chain recombines TRBV28 with TRBJ2-5; D gene unclear. Per the germline V gene, CDR1 is MDHEN and CDR2 is SYDVKM. The CDR3 sequence is 14 residues long. The V gene lost 8 bases and the J gene lost 5 bases, with 18 bases spanning the gap. The CDR3 sequence: CASRTTPGLETQYF. The DNA of the CDR3 is TGTGCCAGCCGTACGACGCCGGGCCTGGAGACCCAGTACTTC.

This chain joins TRBV7-8 and TRBJ1-2; D is perhaps TRBD1 (6 bases). This CDR3 is built from 17 residues. Trimming shortened V by 0 bases and J by 5 bases, and 19 bases separated the two germline ends. CDR1 and CDR2 from the germline V gene are SGHVS and FQNEAQ. Here the CDR3 reads CASSLAPQGQGRYGYTF. The CDR3 nucleotides read TGTGCCAGCAGCTTAGCCCCGCAGGGACAAGGACGGTATGGCTACACCTTC.

The chain employs TRBV5-1 and TRBJ2-2; D not resolved. Germline loops: CDR1 SGHRS, CDR2 YFSETQ. The V gene lost 0 bases and the J gene lost 4 bases, with 7 bases spanning the gap. This CDR3 has 14 residues. The CDR3 sequence is CASSLAPPTGELFF. The DNA for the CDR3 is TGCGCCAGCAGCTTGGCACCGCCCACCGGGGAGCTGTTTTTT.

This chain links TRBV7-6 with TRBJ1-2, with D perhaps matching TRBD1 (5 bases). The CDR3 is 17 amino acids. V dropped 4 bases and J dropped 8 bases, with 26 bases sitting between them. Germline CDR1 and CDR2: SGHVS and FNYEAQ. The DNA for the CDR3 is TGTGCCAGCAGCTCCCTATGGTCAATGAGGGGAAGTAACGGCTACACCTTC. Translating it yields CASSSLWSMRGSNGYTF.

This chain joins TRBV27 and TRBJ2-7; possibly TRBD2 for D (6 bases). The V gene's germline CDR1 is MNHEY and CDR2 SMNVEV (reference sequence). With 5 bases removed from V and 4 bases from J, the gap between germline ends came to 18 bases. The CDR3 is 15 amino acids. This CDR3 is CASSLSRGSGYEQYF. The CDR3 DNA follows: TGTGCCAGCAGTCTCAGCCGGGGGAGCGGTTACGAGCAGTACTTC.

The gene calls are TRBV27 and TRBJ1-2; D is possibly TRBD1 (6 bases). The CDR3 consists of 16 residues. Trimming stripped 3 bases from V and 1 base from J, with 15 bases between. Looked up from germline, CDR1 is MNHEY and CDR2 is SMNVEV (reference sequence). CDR3 loop: CASSLDSAWGNYGYTF. CDR3 nucleotide sequence: TGTGCCAGCAGTTTGGACAGCGCTTGGGGTAACTATGGCTACACCTTC.

The chain joins TRBV27 to TRBJ1-1; D ambiguous. The CDR3 totals 16 residues. Germline assignment: CDR1 MNHEY and CDR2 SMNVEV (reference sequence). Trimming shortened V by 5 bases and J by 1 base, and 17 bases separated the two germline ends. CDR3 nucleotide sequence: TGTGCCAGCAGTCCCCACTTTAGTGGGGAGAACACTGAAGCTTTCTTT. This encodes CASSPHFSGENTEAFF.

The chain links TRBV3-1 (or the pseudogene TRBV3-2) to TRBJ2-5, with D tentatively TRBD2 (6 bases). There are 15 residues in the CDR3. Deletions cut 0 bases from V and 4 bases from J, with 12 bases between. The germline CDR1 and CDR2 sequences are LGHDT and YNNKEL (reference sequence). The CDR3 here is CASSQESSARETQYF. Written as DNA, the CDR3 is TGTGCCAGCAGCCAAGAGTCTAGCGCGCGAGAGACCCAGTACTTC.

This clone was detected once. CDR3 DNA sequence: TGTGCCAGCATGCCGCCAGGGTCCAACTATGGCTACACCTTC. The encoded protein is CASMPPGSNYGYTF. The J gene is TRBJ1-2, the V gene TRBV27, with a weak D call TRBD1 (5 bases). V was cut by 7 bases and J by 2 bases, with 14 bases left in between. The germline V gene has CDR1 MNHEY and CDR2 SMNVEV (reference sequence). CDR3 length: 14 amino acids.

J is TRBJ1-4 and V is TRBV7-9; no clear D gene. V lost 0 bases and J 8 bases, leaving 4 bases between the germline ends. The CDR3 covers 12 residues. Germline V gene data show CDR1 as SEHNR and CDR2 as FQNEAQ (reference sequence). CDR3 sequence (DNA): TGTGCCAGCAGCTTAGCCGAGGAAAAACTGTTTTTT. This encodes CASSLAEEKLFF.

This chain connects TRBV4-1 to TRBJ2-7, with D tentatively TRBD2 (6 bases). The germline CDR1 and CDR2 sequences are MGHRA and YSYEKL. The V and J ends lost 4 bases and 0 bases respectively, with 22 bases between them. The CDR3 has 18 amino acids. The CDR3 loop reads CASSRDTASGLYSYEQYF. The CDR3 DNA follows: TGCGCCAGCAGCCGCGACACAGCCTCGGGACTCTACTCCTACGAGCAGTACTTC.

This clone was recorded a few times. The chain links TRBV10-3 to TRBJ2-7; D perhaps matches TRBD1 (5 bases). Looked up from germline, CDR1 is ENHRY and CDR2 is SYGVKD. V lost 3 bases and J lost 2, with 11 bases in between. The CDR3 contains 14 residues. CDR3 coding DNA: TGTGCCATCAGTGACCAGGGCTACACCTACGAGCAGTACTTC. It codes for CAISDQGYTYEQYF.

The chain's CDR3 is CASSRAGTVSNQPQHF. CDR3 sequence (DNA): TGTGCCAGTAGCCGCGCCGGGACTGTTTCCAATCAGCCCCAGCATTTT. The J gene is TRBJ1-5, the V gene TRBV19, with D perhaps TRBD1 (5 bases). Per germline, CDR1 LNHDA and CDR2 SQIVND (reference sequence). With 6 bases removed from V and 3 bases from J, the gap between germline ends came to 18 bases. CDR3 length: 16 amino acids.

The genes are TRBV18 and TRBJ1-1, with 10 bases identical to TRBD1. V lost 2 bases, J lost 3 bases, and 6 bases stayed unmatched. The germline CDR1 and CDR2 sequences are KGHSH and LQKENI. The CDR3 totals 16 residues. In DNA, the CDR3 is TGTGCCAGCTCACCAGGGGGACAGGGGAGGTACACTGAAGCTTTCTTT. Protein product: CASSPGGQGRYTEAFF. The full variable domain, rest sourced from reference TRBV18 and TRBJ1-1, is NAGVMQNPRHLVRRRGQEARLRCSPMKGHSHVYWYRQLPEEGLKFMVYLQKENIIDESGMPKERFSAEFPKEGPSILRIQQVVRGDSAAYFCASSPGGQGRYTEAFFGQGTRLTVV.

The chain is built from TRBV5-1 and TRBJ1-1; possibly TRBD1 for D (6 bases). Trimming removed 3 bases at V and 0 bases at J, with 18 bases between. CDR1 and CDR2 (germline): SGHRS, YFSETQ. The CDR3 covers 17 residues. The CDR3 loop is CASSYSKSGQMNTEAFF. In DNA, the CDR3 is TGCGCCAGCAGCTATAGCAAATCAGGACAGATGAACACTGAAGCTTTCTTT.

The table lists this clone with a few counts. The chain is built from TRBV6-2 or TRBV6-3 and TRBJ1-4; unclear D gene. Deletions cut 3 bases from V and 0 bases from J, with 8 bases between. The CDR3 sequence is 15 residues long. Germline loops: CDR1 MNHEY, CDR2 SVGEGT. For the CDR3, the DNA is TGTGCCAGCAGTTATTGGTCGTCAACTAATGAAAAACTGTTTTTT. It yields the protein CASSYWSSTNEKLFF.

The V call is TRBV6-5, the J call TRBJ2-7; 10 bases map to TRBD1. V lost 4 bases and J lost 4; bases outside the gene matches: 10. The CDR3 consists of 16 residues. Germline loops: CDR1 MNHEY, CDR2 SVGAGI. The CDR3: CASSSDRGQRRYEQYF. In DNA form, the CDR3 reads TGTGCCAGCAGTTCCGACAGGGGGCAACGAAGGTACGAGCAGTACTTC.

The chain is built from TRBV5-1 and TRBJ2-7; 9 bases are shared with TRBD1. With V trimmed by 4 bases and J by 6 bases, 11 bases remained unmatched. The CDR3 is 15 residues long. Germline V gene data show CDR1 as SGHRS and CDR2 as YFSETQ. The CDR3 DNA sequence: TGCGCCAGCAGCCTTCCGGGACAGGGTCTTACCGAGCAGTACTTC. As protein: CASSLPGQGLTEQYF.

V gene TRBV2 combines with J gene TRBJ2-7; D possibly matches TRBD1 or TRBD2 (5 bases each). CDR1 and CDR2 from the germline V gene are SNHLY and FYNNEI. V gave up 6 bases and J gave up 2 bases, with 17 bases separating them. CDR3 length: 15 residues. The CDR3, as DNA: TGTGCCAGCAGACCGGGACCGCTCACGCCCTACGAGCAGTACTTC. This encodes CASRPGPLTPYEQYF. Using reference TRBV2 and TRBJ2-7 for the parts outside the CDR3, the full variable domain is EPEVTQTPSHQVTQMGQEVILRCVPISNHLYFYWYRQILGQKVEFLVSFYNNEISEKSEIFDDQFSVERPDGSNFTLKIRSTKLEDSAMYFCASRPGPLTPYEQYFGPGTRLTVT.

The chain employs TRBV18 and TRBJ1-4; a possible D gene is TRBD1 (6 bases). The CDR3 contains 14 residues. Trimming pared 3 bases from V and 6 bases from J, leaving 11 bases between. The germline CDR1 and CDR2 sequences are KGHSH and LQKENI. In DNA form, the CDR3 reads TGTGCCAGCTCACCGGGACAAGGACATGAAAAACTGTTTTTT. Its protein product is CASSPGQGHEKLFF. Using reference TRBV18 and TRBJ1-4 for the parts outside the CDR3, the full variable domain is NAGVMQNPRHLVRRRGQEARLRCSPMKGHSHVYWYRQLPEEGLKFMVYLQKENIIDESGMPKERFSAEFPKEGPSILRIQQVVRGDSAAYFCASSPGQGHEKLFFGSGTQLSVL.

Regarding this clone: Additional DNA sequences in this sample encode the identical CDR3. CDR3 sequence reads: CASSQGRYNEQFF. Written as DNA, the CDR3 is TGTGCCAGCAGCCAGGGCCGATACAATGAGCAGTTCTTC. The chain joins TRBV3-1 (or the pseudogene TRBV3-2) to TRBJ2-1; no reliable D call. V lost 3 bases and J lost 4, with 7 bases in between. Germline V gene data show CDR1 as LGHDT and CDR2 as YNNKEL (reference sequence). The CDR3 covers 13 residues.

The table lists this clone with a few counts. The V gene is TRBV6-1, the J gene TRBJ2-2; 13 bases line up with TRBD2. This CDR3 spans 16 amino acids. V trimming: 4 bases; J trimming: 1 base; junction bases outside the gene matches: 0. The germline V gene has CDR1 MNHNS and CDR2 SASEGT. CDR3 bases: TGTGCCAGCAGTGGACTAGCGGGGGGGAACACCGGGGAGCTGTTTTTT. This sequence encodes CASSGLAGGNTGELFF.

The chain uses TRBV28 and TRBJ1-6; 9 bases are shared with TRBD1. J was trimmed by 8 bases and V by 6 bases; bases with no gene match: 5. Germline CDR1 reads MDHEN; CDR2 reads SYDVKM. The CDR3 consists of 14 residues. DNA of the CDR3: TGTGCCAGCAGGACGGGACAGGGATATTCACCCCTCCACTTT. The encoded protein is CASRTGQGYSPLHF.